The clone carrying this T cell receptor (beta chain) came up a few times. The antigen is undetermined. This record belongs to a study of vaccination effects on CD4 cells after COVID-19. Study results and limitations: Early post-infection timepoints were absent, and convalescent patients were few.

Method: immunoSEQ multiplex PCR; TCRdb's copy keeps in-frame clones and lacks some. The sample has tens of thousands of clones, about 77% seen once. Under the ViraFEST assay, PBMC were stimulated with viral peptide pools so that antigen-specific CD4+ T cells expanded. Sequencing was performed afterwards. Subsequent to a culture period of more than 9 days, CD4+ T cells were isolated. The infection with SARS-CoV-2 (confirmed by PCR) occurred in this person between March and December 2020. CDR3 length: 16 residues. The V end was cut by 3 bases, the J end by 5 bases, with 17 bases between. Germline V gene data show CDR1 as SGHTA and CDR2 as FQGTGA.

The sample consisted of CD4+ T cells from PBMCs cultured with HIV peptides, taken before COVID-19 vaccination. The sample's subset: HIV-1 Nef peptide pool negative control/reference culture. This sequence originates from a human donor who had a prior SARS-CoV-2 infection. This rearrangement joins TRBV7-3 to TRBJ2-1, with TRBD1 as a possible D gene (6 bases). The CDR3 loop reads CASSLLPTGADNEQFF. CDR3 nucleotide sequence: TGTGCCAGCAGCTTGCTCCCGACAGGTGCGGACAATGAGCAGTTCTTC.